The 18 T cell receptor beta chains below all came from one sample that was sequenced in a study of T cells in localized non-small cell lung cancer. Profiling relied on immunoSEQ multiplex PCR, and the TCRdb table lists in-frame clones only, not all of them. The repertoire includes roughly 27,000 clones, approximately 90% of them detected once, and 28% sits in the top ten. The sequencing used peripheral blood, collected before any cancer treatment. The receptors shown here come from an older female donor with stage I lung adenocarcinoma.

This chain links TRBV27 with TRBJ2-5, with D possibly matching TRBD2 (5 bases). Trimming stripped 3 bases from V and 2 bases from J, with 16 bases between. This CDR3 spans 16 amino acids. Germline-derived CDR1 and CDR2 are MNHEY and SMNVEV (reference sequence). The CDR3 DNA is TGTGCCAGCAGTTTGGGGTCCGGGAACGCACAAGAGACCCAGTACTTC. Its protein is CASSLGSGNAQETQYF.

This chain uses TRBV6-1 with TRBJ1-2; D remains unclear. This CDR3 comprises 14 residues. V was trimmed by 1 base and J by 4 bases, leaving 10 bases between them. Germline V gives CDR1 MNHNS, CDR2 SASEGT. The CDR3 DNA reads TGTGCCAGCAGTGAAGATTACGGGATCTATGGCTACACCTTC. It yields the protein CASSEDYGIYGYTF.

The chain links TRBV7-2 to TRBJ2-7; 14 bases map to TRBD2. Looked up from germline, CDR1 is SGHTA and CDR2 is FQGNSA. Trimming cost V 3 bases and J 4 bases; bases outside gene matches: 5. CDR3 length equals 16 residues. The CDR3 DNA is TGTGCCAGCAGCTTGGCGACTAGCGGGAGGGTTTACGAGCAGTACTTC. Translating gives CASSLATSGRVYEQYF.

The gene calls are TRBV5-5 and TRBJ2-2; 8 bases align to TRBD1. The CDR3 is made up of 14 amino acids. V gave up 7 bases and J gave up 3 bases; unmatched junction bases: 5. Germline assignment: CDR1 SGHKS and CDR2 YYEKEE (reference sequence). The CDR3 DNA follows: TGTGCCAGCCGATCAGGGGGCTACACCGGGGAGCTGTTTTTT. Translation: CASRSGGYTGELFF.

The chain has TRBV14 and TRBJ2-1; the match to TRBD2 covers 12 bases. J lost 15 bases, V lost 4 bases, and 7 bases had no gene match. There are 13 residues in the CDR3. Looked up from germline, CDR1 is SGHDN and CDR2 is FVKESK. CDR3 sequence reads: CASSPRLAGVLFF. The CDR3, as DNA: TGTGCCAGCAGCCCGAGACTAGCGGGGGTTCTGTTCTTC.

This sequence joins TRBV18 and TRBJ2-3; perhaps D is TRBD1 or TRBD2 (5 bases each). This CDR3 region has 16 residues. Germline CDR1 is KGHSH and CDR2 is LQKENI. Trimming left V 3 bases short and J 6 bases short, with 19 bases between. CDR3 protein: CASSPNRDPAGDTQYF. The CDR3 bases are TGTGCCAGCTCACCGAACCGGGACCCAGCAGGGGATACGCAGTATTTT.

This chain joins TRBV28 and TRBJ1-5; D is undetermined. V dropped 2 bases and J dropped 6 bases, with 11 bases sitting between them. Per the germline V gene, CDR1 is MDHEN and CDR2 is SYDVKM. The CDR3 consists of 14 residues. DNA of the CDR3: TGTGCCAGCAGTTTAAGCCAGTGGGCTCAGCCCCAGCATTTT. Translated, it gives CASSLSQWAQPQHF.

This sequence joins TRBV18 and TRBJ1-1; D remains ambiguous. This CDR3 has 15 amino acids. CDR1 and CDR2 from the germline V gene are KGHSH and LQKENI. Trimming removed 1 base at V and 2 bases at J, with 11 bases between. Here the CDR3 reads CASSPRMVGNTEAFF. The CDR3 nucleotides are TGTGCCAGCTCACCACGCATGGTGGGAAACACTGAAGCTTTCTTT.

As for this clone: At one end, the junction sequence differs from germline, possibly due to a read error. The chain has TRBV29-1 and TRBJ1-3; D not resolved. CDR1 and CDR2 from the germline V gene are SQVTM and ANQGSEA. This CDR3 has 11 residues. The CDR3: CSVDAGSTIYF. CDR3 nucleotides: TGCAGCGTTGACGCTGGAAGCACCATATATTTT.

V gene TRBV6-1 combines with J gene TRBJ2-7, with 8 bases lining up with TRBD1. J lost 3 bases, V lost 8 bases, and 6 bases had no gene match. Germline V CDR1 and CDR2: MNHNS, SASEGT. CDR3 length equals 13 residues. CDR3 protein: CASRTGTSYEQYF. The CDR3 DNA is TGTGCCAGCCGGACAGGGACAAGCTACGAGCAGTACTTC.

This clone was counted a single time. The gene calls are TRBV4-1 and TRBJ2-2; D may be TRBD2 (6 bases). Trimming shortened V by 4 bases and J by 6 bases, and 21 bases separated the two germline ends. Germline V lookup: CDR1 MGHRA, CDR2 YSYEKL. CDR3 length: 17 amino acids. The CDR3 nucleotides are TGCGCCAGCAGCCGGGGCGGCGGCAGCGGGTCGTCCGGGGAGCTGTTTTTT. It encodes CASSRGGGSGSSGELFF.

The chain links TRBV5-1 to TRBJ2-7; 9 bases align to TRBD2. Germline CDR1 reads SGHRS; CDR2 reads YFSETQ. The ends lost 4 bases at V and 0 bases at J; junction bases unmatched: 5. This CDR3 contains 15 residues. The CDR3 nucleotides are TGCGCCAGCAGCCCCGGGACTAGCAGCTCCTACGAGCAGTACTTC. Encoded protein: CASSPGTSSSYEQYF.

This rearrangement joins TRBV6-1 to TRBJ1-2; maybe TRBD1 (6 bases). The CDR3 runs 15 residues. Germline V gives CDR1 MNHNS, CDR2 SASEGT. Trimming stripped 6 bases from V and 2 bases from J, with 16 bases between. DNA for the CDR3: TGTGCCAGCAGCCGCACAGGGACTGCAAACTATGGCTACACCTTC. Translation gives CASSRTGTANYGYTF.

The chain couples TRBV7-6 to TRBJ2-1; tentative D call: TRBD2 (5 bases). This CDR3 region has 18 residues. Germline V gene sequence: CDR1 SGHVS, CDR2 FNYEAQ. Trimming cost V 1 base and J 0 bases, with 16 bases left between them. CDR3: CASSLDILASLSYNEQFF. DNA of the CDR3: TGTGCCAGCAGCTTAGATATCCTAGCCTCCCTCTCCTACAATGAGCAGTTCTTC. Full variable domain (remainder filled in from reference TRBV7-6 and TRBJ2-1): GAGVSQSPRYKVTKRGQDVALRCDPISGHVSLYWYRQALGQGPEFLTYFNYEAQQDKSGLPNDRFSAERPEGSISTLTIQRTEQRDSAMYRCASSLDILASLSYNEQFFGPGTRLTVL.

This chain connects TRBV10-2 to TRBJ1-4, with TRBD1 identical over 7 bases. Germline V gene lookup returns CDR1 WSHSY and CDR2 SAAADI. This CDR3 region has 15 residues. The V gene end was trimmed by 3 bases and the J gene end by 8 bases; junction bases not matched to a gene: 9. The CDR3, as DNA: TGCGCCAGCAGTGACCCCGACAGGGTCGGGGAAAAACTGTTTTTT. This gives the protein CASSDPDRVGEKLFF.

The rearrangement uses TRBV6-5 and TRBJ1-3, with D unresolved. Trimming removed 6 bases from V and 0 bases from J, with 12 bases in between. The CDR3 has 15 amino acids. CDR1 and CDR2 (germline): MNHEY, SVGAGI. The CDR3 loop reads CASRRTGDSGNTIYF. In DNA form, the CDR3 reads TGTGCCAGCAGGAGGACTGGAGACTCTGGAAACACCATATATTTT.

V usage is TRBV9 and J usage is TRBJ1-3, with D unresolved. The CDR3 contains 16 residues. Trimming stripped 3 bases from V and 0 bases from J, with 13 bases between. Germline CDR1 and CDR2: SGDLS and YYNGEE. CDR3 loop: CASSGSQIYSGNTIYF. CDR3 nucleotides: TGTGCCAGCAGCGGATCACAGATTTACTCTGGAAACACCATATATTTT.

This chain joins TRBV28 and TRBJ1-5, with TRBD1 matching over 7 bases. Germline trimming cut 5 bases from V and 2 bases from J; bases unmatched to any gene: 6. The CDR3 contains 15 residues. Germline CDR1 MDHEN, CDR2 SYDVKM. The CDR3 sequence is CASSGGGEGNQPQHF. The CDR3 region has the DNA TGTGCCAGCAGTGGAGGGGGCGAGGGCAATCAGCCCCAGCATTTT. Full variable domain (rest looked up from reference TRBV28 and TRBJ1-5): DVKVTQSSRYLVKRTGEKVFLECVQDMDHENMFWYRQDPGLGLRLIYFSYDVKMKEKGDIPEGYSVSREKKERFSLILESASTNQTSMYLCASSGGGEGNQPQHFGDGTRLSIL.